These T cell receptor beta chains were read from a single sample in a study of T-cell reconstitution after alpha-beta-depleted transplantation in children. TCRdb reprocessed the PCR reads with MiXCR, giving one entry per CDR3 protein. The sample comprises about 600,000 distinct CDR3 sequences, roughly 23% of which are singletons, and over 12% rests with the top ten. The sample consisted of PBMCs, mostly from graft donor cells, taken 360 days after TCRalphabeta/CD19-depleted stem cell transplant. The receptor set was obtained from a boy in the first two years of life who had a stem cell transplant for acute myeloid leukemia, so the T cells may come from the graft donor. The CDR3 runs from the conserved cysteine through the conserved F or W. A D gene is named only where the DNA matches it firmly. Size values are once, few and many counts, or a class for expanded clones, and some rows have none.

V gene	J gene	clone size	D gene	CDR3 protein	CDR3 DNA
TRBV27	TRBJ2-7	many	TRBD1	CASSLGTATTYEQYF	TGTGCCAGCAGTCTCGGGACAGCGACCACCTACGAGCAGTACTTC
TRBV20-1	TRBJ1-4	few	-	CSARPQGTNEKLFF	TGCAGTGCTAGACCCCAGGGTACCAATGAAAAACTGTTTTTT
TRBV15	TRBJ2-5	many	-	CATSPEGRGSETQYF	TGTGCCACCAGCCCAGAGGGAAGGGGCTCAGAGACCCAGTACTTC
TRBV20-1	TRBJ2-5	-	-	CSTPGQQETQYF	TGCAGTACCCCCGGGCAGCAAGAGACCCAGTACTTC
TRBV6-5	TRBJ2-1	-	TRBD2	CASSYSWTSGGNEQFF	TGTGCCAGCAGTTACTCGTGGACTAGCGGTGGCAATGAGCAGTTCTTC
TRBV7-3	TRBJ2-1	-	TRBD1	CASSEGQGDNEQFF	TGTGCCAGCAGCGAGGGACAGGGGGACAATGAGCAGTTCTTC
TRBV29-1	TRBJ2-5	few	TRBD2	CSVRGYQETQYF	TGCAGCGTGCGGGGGTACCAAGAGACCCAGTACTTC
TRBV11-2	TRBJ2-7	once	-	CASSLSALTYEQYF	TGTGCCAGCAGCTTAAGTGCCCTAACCTACGAGCAGTACTTC
TRBV6-5	TRBJ2-2	-	TRBD2	CASSLISGGADTGELFF	TGTGCCAGCAGTTTAATTAGCGGGGGGGCCGACACCGGGGAGCTGTTTTTT
TRBV7-2	TRBJ2-2	-	TRBD2	CASSLFWRGAGGGELFF	TGTGCCAGCAGCCTGTTTTGGCGGGGGGCCGGTGGCGGGGAGCTGTTTTTT
TRBV7-2	TRBJ2-1	many	-	CASSQPSGLVYNEQFF	TGTGCCAGCAGCCAACCATCAGGGTTGGTCTACAATGAGCAGTTCTTC
TRBV4-3	TRBJ2-2	-	-	CASSQGQETGELFF	TGCGCCAGCAGCCAAGGACAGGAAACCGGGGAGCTGTTTTTT
TRBV20-1	TRBJ2-4	few	-	CSATRGGTPDIQYF	TGCAGTGCTACTCGCGGCGGGACTCCGGACATTCAGTACTTC
TRBV15	TRBJ2-5	few	-	CATSRVATQETQYF	TGTGCCACCAGCAGAGTAGCAACTCAAGAGACCCAGTACTTC
TRBV20-1	TRBJ1-5	many	TRBD1	CSARTGDQPQHF	TGCAGTGCCCGGACAGGGGATCAGCCCCAGCATTTT
TRBV10-3	TRBJ2-4	-	-	CAISEVRGSVAKNIQYF	TGTGCCATCAGTGAGGTTAGGGGATCGGTAGCCAAAAACATTCAGTACTTC
TRBV12-3/TRBV12-4	TRBJ2-1	-	TRBD1	CASSLWTGSNEQFF	TGTGCCAGCAGTTTATGGACAGGGTCCAATGAGCAGTTCTTC
TRBV7-8	TRBJ1-1	many	TRBD1	CASSLRTGGWTEAFF	TGTGCCAGCAGCTTACGGACAGGGGGCTGGACTGAAGCTTTCTTT
TRBV19	TRBJ1-6	few	-	CASSLRDPLYNSPLHF	TGTGCCAGTAGTCTAAGGGATCCGCTCTATAATTCACCCCTCCACTTT
TRBV6-1	TRBJ2-1	few	TRBD2	CASSEGGGGFNEQFF	TGTGCCAGCAGTGAAGGGGGGGGAGGTTTCAATGAGCAGTTCTTC
TRBV5-4	TRBJ2-1	-	TRBD1	CASSLGARQGNEQFF	TGTGCCAGCAGCTTGGGAGCGAGACAGGGCAATGAGCAGTTCTTC
TRBV20-1	TRBJ2-5	many	-	CSAISGGAQETQYF	TGCAGTGCTATATCAGGGGGGGCTCAAGAGACCCAGTACTTC
TRBV6-1	TRBJ2-1	-	TRBD2	CASRPTLGISGGAEQFF	TGTGCCAGCAGGCCCACCTTAGGGATTAGCGGGGGGGCGGAGCAGTTCTTC
TRBV4-3	TRBJ1-1	-	-	CASSQGPGRHGEAFF	TGCGCCAGCAGCCAAGGGCCCGGACGGCACGGTGAAGCTTTCTTT
TRBV29-1	TRBJ2-3	many	-	CSVDRGTDTQYF	TGCAGCGTTGACAGGGGCACAGATACGCAGTATTTT
TRBV7-8	TRBJ2-5	many	-	CASSRDGLGETQYF	TGTGCCAGCAGTCGGGACGGTTTGGGAGAGACCCAGTACTTC
TRBV15	TRBJ1-2	-	-	CATSGASGRRAYGYTF	TGTGCCACCAGCGGTGCATCCGGCCGTCGGGCCTATGGCTACACCTTC
TRBV28	TRBJ2-5	-	TRBD1	CASSLGWDSKVETQYF	TGTGCCAGCAGTTTGGGCTGGGACAGCAAAGTGGAGACCCAGTACTTC
TRBV5-6	TRBJ2-1	few	-	CASRSVIRAYMDDEQFF	TGTGCCAGCAGGAGCGTCATCCGGGCCTACATGGACGATGAGCAGTTCTTC
TRBV29-1	TRBJ1-1	few	-	CSASGLRNTEAFF	TGCAGCGCATCGGGACTACGGAACACTGAAGCTTTCTTT
TRBV20-1	TRBJ1-1	-	-	CSARDPAGSGGAEAFF	TGCAGTGCTAGAGATCCAGCAGGGTCCGGCGGGGCTGAAGCTTTCTTT
TRBV28	TRBJ2-2	many	-	CATSRGGRTGELFF	TGTGCCACCTCCAGGGGGGGGCGAACCGGGGAGCTGTTTTTT
TRBV20-1	TRBJ2-3	many	-	CSASGLFEFAEPTDTQYF	TGCAGTGCTAGTGGTCTGTTCGAATTTGCGGAACCCACAGATACGCAGTATTTT
TRBV15	TRBJ2-3	few	TRBD2	CATSGGLLTDTQYF	TGTGCCACCAGCGGGGGACTACTCACAGATACGCAGTATTTT
TRBV12-3/TRBV12-4	TRBJ1-5	many	-	CASSADSNQPQHF	TGTGCCAGCAGTGCGGATAGCAATCAGCCCCAGCATTTT
TRBV7-8	TRBJ2-2	many	-	CASSLEASIFTGELFF	TGTGCCAGCAGCTTAGAAGCCTCAATTTTCACCGGGGAGCTGTTTTTT
TRBV27	TRBJ2-7	many	-	CASSLVVGYEQYF	TGTGCCAGCAGCTTAGTTGTGGGGTACGAGCAGTACTTC
TRBV5-1	TRBJ1-2	few	-	CASSLEGHGYTF	TGCGCCAGCAGCTTGGAGGGTCATGGCTACACCTTC
TRBV6-1	TRBJ2-2	many	-	CASRGPGLDTGELFF	TGTGCCAGTCGGGGACCGGGCCTCGACACCGGGGAGCTGTTTTTT
TRBV12-3/TRBV12-4	TRBJ2-2	-	TRBD2	CASSHRGVMWTGELFF	TGTGCCAGCAGCCATCGGGGGGTAATGTGGACCGGGGAGCTGTTTTTT
TRBV15	TRBJ2-1	-	-	CATSRVQGGGNEQFF	TGTGCCACCAGCAGAGTACAGGGTGGGGGGAATGAGCAGTTCTTC
TRBV4-3	TRBJ1-1	many	TRBD1	CASSQERGLGTEAFF	TGCGCCAGCAGCCAAGAGAGGGGGCTGGGCACTGAAGCTTTCTTT